This T cell receptor beta chain was identified in a study of shared clonotypes between healthy human individuals. The CDR3 is made up of 16 amino acids. After removal of 5 bases from V and 4 bases from J, the junction contained 7 bases not matched to a gene. Germline CDR1 SGHTA, CDR2 FQGTGA. Assay used: immunoSEQ multiplex PCR; TCRdb lists only in-frame clones, some missing. Here the sample spans about 2.2 million clones, around 95% being singletons. Terminally differentiated effector memory CD45RA+ cells were left out of the naive CD8 fraction, which was CD45RO-negative and positively selected for CCR7.

The material sequenced was naive CD8+ T cells from PBMCs. The chain employs TRBV7-3 and TRBJ2-5; 13 bases line up with TRBD2. This receptor was obtained from a man aged 18 to 29 in good health. Some clones in this sample may be carry-over from other donors' samples. CDR3 nucleotides: TGTGCCAGCAGCGCGGGACTAGCGGGATTTGGAGAGACCCAGTACTTC. Protein sequence: CASSAGLAGFGETQYF.